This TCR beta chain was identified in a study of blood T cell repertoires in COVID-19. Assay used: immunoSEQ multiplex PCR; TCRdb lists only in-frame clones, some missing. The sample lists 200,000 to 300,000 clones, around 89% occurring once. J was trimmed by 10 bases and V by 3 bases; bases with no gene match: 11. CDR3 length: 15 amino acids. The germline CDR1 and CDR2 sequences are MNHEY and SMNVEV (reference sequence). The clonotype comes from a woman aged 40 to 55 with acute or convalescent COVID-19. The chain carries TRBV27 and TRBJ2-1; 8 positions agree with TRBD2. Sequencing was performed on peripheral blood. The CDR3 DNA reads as TGTGCCAGCAGTTTGGCTAGCGGGCCCTGGTGGGAGCAGTTCTTC. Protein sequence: CASSLASGPWWEQFF.